Sequencing of this T cell receptor (beta chain) was carried out in a study of OX40 agonist ivuxolimab in advanced cancers. For the study at large: The dose-escalation cohort was around 83% male, with a mean age of approximately 61 years, ranging about 20 to 79. General study findings and limits: On average, a greater number of expanded clones characterised CD8+ T cells relative to CD4+.

Turning to this clone: The target antigen is unknown.

The method was immunoSEQ multiplex PCR; TCRdb's version includes in-frame clones alone and lacks a portion of them. The sample includes tens of thousands of clones, 70% to 85% of them seen just once. The CDR3 has 17 amino acids. With baseline, cycle 4 day 1, and cycle 7 day 1 as timepoints, blood was sampled. Material: CD4+ or CD8+ T cells sorted from blood, obtained in a trial of the OX40 agonist ivuxolimab. The V call is TRBV7-5, the J call TRBJ2-1; the D call in the table, TRBD1, was not verified against the DNA. TRBV7-5 is annotated as a pseudogene. The receptor comes from an adult with an advanced solid tumor such as melanoma, head and neck, liver or kidney cancer. In DNA, the CDR3 is TGTGTCAGAAGCCACCATGACCGGGACAAGGGGGTTTCTGAGCAGTTCTTC. It specifies CVRSHHDRDKGVSEQFF.